The rows below give T cell receptor beta chains drawn from one sample of a study of control samples from healthy donors and cancer patients. The protocol was immunoSEQ multiplex PCR, while the TCRdb copy is restricted to in-frame clones and leaves out a portion. The data show over 100,000 clones, 90% seen once. The sequenced sample was blood. The origin of the receptors is a man between 40 and 49 years old in good health. Both conserved end residues are part of each CDR3. A D gene is named only where the DNA matches it firmly. Rows may omit the clone size; those that give it use once, few, many or a size class.

>TRBJ1-1|TRBV6-5|-|-
TGTGCCAGCAGTCTTCTCGCTGAAGCTTTCTTT
CASSLLAEAFF
>TRBJ1-6|TRBV13|-|-
TGTGCCAGCAGCTTAGGCCGTATGGGGGGTATTGATTCACCCCTCCACTTT
CASSLGRMGGIDSPLHF
>TRBJ2-2|TRBV5-1|TRBD1|-
TGCGCCAGCAGCACACCGTCAGGGGGCTATACCGGGGAGCTGTTTTTT
CASSTPSGGYTGELFF
>TRBJ2-3|TRBV7-8|-|-
TGTGCCAGCAGTCCCGAGGGGGGATTCACAGATACGCAGTATTTT
CASSPEGGFTDTQYF
>TRBJ1-5|TRBV7-2|-|few
TGTGCCAGCAGCCAGGGATTATGGAATAGCAATCAGCCCCAGCATTTT
CASSQGLWNSNQPQHF
>TRBJ2-7|TRBV5-4|TRBD2|-
TGTGCCAGCAGCTTGTGGACTAGTCACGAGCAGTACTTC
CASSLWTSHEQYF
>TRBJ2-1|TRBV19|TRBD1|-
TGTGCCAGTAGTATGGACAGGAGCTCCTACAATGAGCAGTTCTTC
CASSMDRSSYNEQFF
>TRBJ1-4|TRBV7-3|-|-
TGTGCCAGCAGCCCTGGGAGCGGAGAAAAACTGTTTTTT
CASSPGSGEKLFF
>TRBJ1-4|TRBV19|-|-
TGTGCCAGCGGACACGGGGATGCAACTAATGAAAAACTGTTTTTT
CASGHGDATNEKLFF
>TRBJ1-1|TRBV30|-|once
TGTGCCTGGAGTTCAACAGGATACACTGAAGCTTTCTTT
CAWSSTGYTEAFF
>TRBJ1-3|TRBV12-5|TRBD1|-
TGTGCTAGTGGTAGGACAGGGAGGGGCGTTGGAAACACCATATATTTT
CASGRTGRGVGNTIYF
>TRBJ1-1|TRBV30|-|once
TGTGCCTGGAGTGCGGGAAGAGGGCTGGGACCTGAAGCTTTCTTT
CAWSAGRGLGPEAFF
>TRBJ1-2|TRBV18|TRBD1|-
TGTGCCAGCTCAATGGGACAGGGCCAATATGGCTACACCTTC
CASSMGQGQYGYTF
>TRBJ2-5|TRBV6-5|-|-
TGTGCCAGCAGTTATCGGGGGACCCAGTACTTC
CASSYRGTQYF
>TRBJ2-1|TRBV2|-|-
TGTGCCAGCAGTGATGGCGGAGAGGGCTGGTTCTTC
CASSDGGEGWFF
>TRBJ2-3|TRBV4-2|-|-
TGTGCCAGCAGCCGCCGGGACCTCAACACAGATACGCAGTATTTT
CASSRRDLNTDTQYF
>TRBJ2-3|TRBV3-1/TRBV3-2|TRBD2|-
TGTGCCAGCGCCGACAGCGGGGGTCCTAGCACAGATACGCAGTATTTT
CASADSGGPSTDTQYF
>TRBJ1-5|TRBV4-1|-|-
TGCGCCAGCAGCCAAGATGGGGGGCAGGGAGGCAATCAGCCCCAGCATTTT
CASSQDGGQGGNQPQHF
>TRBJ1-1|TRBV5-4|-|few
TGTGCCAGCAGCTCTTTGGGGGGAGGGCCAATGAACACTGAAGCTTTCTTT
CASSSLGGGPMNTEAFF
>TRBJ1-6|TRBV10-2|-|-
TGCGCCAGCGGGGATATCAATTCACCCCTCCACTTT
CASGDINSPLHF
>TRBJ2-7|TRBV2|-|-
TGTGCCAGCAGGGCGGAAGGGATGTGGGAGCAGTACTTC
CASRAEGMWEQYF
>TRBJ2-7|TRBV30|-|-
TGTGCCTGGAGCGCGACAGCCTACGAGCAGTACTTC
CAWSATAYEQYF
>TRBJ1-6|TRBV6-5|-|once
TGTGCCAGCAGTTACCAGCAGGACTCACCCCTCCACTTT
CASSYQQDSPLHF
>TRBJ1-4|TRBV6-5|TRBD1|-
TGTGCCAGCAGGGCCGGGACAGGGGAGGAAAAACTGTTTTTT
CASRAGTGEEKLFF
>TRBJ2-2|TRBV7-6|TRBD2|-
TGTGCCAGCAGCTTAGCTTGGACTAGTAAGGTGAACACCGGGGAGCTGTTTTTT
CASSLAWTSKVNTGELFF
>TRBJ2-7|TRBV2|TRBD1|-
TGTGCCAGCAGTGAAATGGGACAGGGGACGGAGTTAGGCTACGAGCAGTACTTC
CASSEMGQGTELGYEQYF
>TRBJ1-5|TRBV6-6|-|-
TGTGCCAGCAGTTTGCGCAATCAGCCCCAGCATTTT
CASSLRNQPQHF
>TRBJ2-2|TRBV5-1|TRBD2|-
TGCGCCAGCAGCTTGGTAGCGGGGACCGGGGAGCTGTTTTTT
CASSLVAGTGELFF
>TRBJ1-6|TRBV27|-|-
TGTGCCAGCAGTGCGACCTCTAGCTCCTATAATTCACCCCTCCACTTT
CASSATSSSYNSPLHF
>TRBJ2-1|TRBV19|TRBD2|once
TGTGCCAGTAGTCTCGGGACTAGCGGGGGACTTGAGCAGTTCTTC
CASSLGTSGGLEQFF
>TRBJ2-7|TRBV19|TRBD1|-
TGTGCCAGTAGTCGAAGACAGGGGTCGGGCTACGAGCAGTACTTC
CASSRRQGSGYEQYF
>TRBJ2-7|TRBV14|TRBD2|-
TGTGCCAGCAGCCCCCTAGCGGGGTTCAGCTCCTACGAGCAGTACTTC
CASSPLAGFSSYEQYF
>TRBJ2-3|TRBV6-1|-|few
TGTGCCAGCAGTGAGGGTCGGGGTTACACAGATACGCAGTATTTT
CASSEGRGYTDTQYF
>TRBJ2-1|TRBV3-1/TRBV3-2|TRBD2|-
TGTGCCAGCAGCCAAAGCGGGGCTTCCTACAATGAGCAGTTCTTC
CASSQSGASYNEQFF
>TRBJ2-7|TRBV11-2|-|-
TGTGCCAGCAGCTTATCTGCGACCTACGAGCAGTACTTC
CASSLSATYEQYF
>TRBJ2-1|TRBV30|-|-
TGTGCCTGGAGTTGGTATGGGTTCAATGAGCAGTTCTTC
CAWSWYGFNEQFF
>TRBJ2-7|TRBV27|TRBD2|-
TGTGCCAGCAGCTGGACCCTAGCGGGCCGACCTGGGTCCTACGAGCAGTACTTC
CASSWTLAGRPGSYEQYF
>TRBJ2-7|TRBV29-1|-|-
TGCAGCGTTGAAACGGCATACGAGCAGTACTTC
CSVETAYEQYF
>TRBJ2-5|TRBV28|TRBD2|-
TGTGCCAGCACCCAAGGGCTAGCGGTGTGGCAAGAGACCCAGTACTTC
CASTQGLAVWQETQYF
>TRBJ2-6|TRBV6-1|TRBD1|-
TGTGCCAGCAGTGAAACGGGACAGGGGACGCGAGTCCTGACTTTC
CASSETGQGTRVLTF
>TRBJ1-1|TRBV5-1|-|-
TGCGCCAGCAGCGGGATCCCAGGGCACACTGAAGCTTTCTTT
CASSGIPGHTEAFF
>TRBJ1-1|TRBV10-3|TRBD1|-
TGTGCCATCAGCCGACAGGGGAACACTGAAGCTTTCTTT
CAISRQGNTEAFF
>TRBJ1-1|TRBV2|-|-
TGTGCCAGCGTCCGTGCTCGGGAAGCTTTCTTT
CASVRAREAFF
>TRBJ1-1|TRBV12-3/TRBV12-4|-|-
TGTGCCAGCAGTCCTAGTGTTCACACTGAAGCTTTCTTT
CASSPSVHTEAFF
>TRBJ2-3|TRBV7-8|-|-
TGTGCCAGCAGCTCTCCGGGGTCTTTCTGGGATACGCAGTATTTT
CASSSPGSFWDTQYF
>TRBJ1-2|TRBV28|-|-
TGTGCCAGCAGCTTTAGGGCCATTAACTATGGCTACACCTTC
CASSFRAINYGYTF
>TRBJ2-1|TRBV2|-|-
TGTGCCAGCTCGACCTATTACAATGAGCAGTTCTTC
CASSTYYNEQFF
>TRBJ2-3|TRBV2|TRBD2|-
TGTGCCAGCCAGCGGGGGGGATCCACAGATACGCAGTATTTT
CASQRGGSTDTQYF